One and the same sample provided the 24 T cell receptor beta chains below, sequenced in a study of TIL therapy for anti-PD-1-resistant metastatic lung cancer. Time point specified: pre-treatment sample, taken before nivolumab and TIL therapy. The immunoSEQ assay was v3. Produced via immunoSEQ multiplex PCR; TCRdb's table is partial and in-frame only. The sample records 50,000 to 65,000 clones, 75% to 85% being singletons. The material sequenced was blood, taken at baseline. All receptors derive from a person between 25 and 80 years old with non-small cell lung cancer.

The chain links TRBV28 to TRBJ2-1; a possible D gene is TRBD2 (5 bases). Germline V gene sequence: CDR1 MDHEN, CDR2 SYDVKM. Trimming took 3 bases from V and 5 from J, leaving 14 bases between them. The CDR3 loop spans 15 amino acids. The CDR3 DNA is TGTGCCAGCAGTTTGGGAGCCCAAGGCGACAATGAGCAGTTCTTC. The encoded protein is CASSLGAQGDNEQFF.

The V gene is TRBV28, the J gene TRBJ1-4; D is uncertain. V gave up 7 bases and J gave up 0 bases, with 6 bases separating them. The CDR3 totals 13 residues. CDR1 is MDHEN and CDR2 is SYDVKM in the germline V gene. CDR3 sequence: CASKEATNEKLFF. The CDR3 DNA reads TGTGCCAGCAAGGAGGCAACTAATGAAAAACTGTTTTTT.

The chain carries TRBV7-2 and TRBJ2-7; TRBD2 matches at 9 bases. V shed 1 base, J shed 5 bases, and the junction held 6 bases outside the gene matches. Germline CDR1 and CDR2: SGHTA and FQGNSA. This CDR3 comprises 15 residues. CDR3 sequence (DNA): TGTGCCAGCAGCTTAGTTAGCGGGAGTAACAACGAGCAGTACTTC. It is translated as CASSLVSGSNNEQYF.

The chain links TRBV10-3 to TRBJ1-5, with D possibly matching TRBD1 (6 bases). Looked up from germline, CDR1 is ENHRY and CDR2 is SYGVKD. The length of the CDR3 is 13 residues. The ends were cut back, 6 bases at V and 6 bases at J, with 12 bases in the middle. CDR3 region: CAIRRQVGQPQHF. CDR3 DNA sequence: TGTGCCATCAGAAGACAGGTGGGTCAGCCCCAGCATTTT.

This clone was observed once. The genes are TRBV28 and TRBJ2-7; 12 positions agree with TRBD1. This CDR3 is 15 amino acids long. V lost 7 bases to trimming and J lost 7 bases; unmatched junction nucleotides: 11. Per germline, CDR1 MDHEN and CDR2 SYDVKM. The CDR3 region is CASTSPGQGAAEQYF. CDR3 bases: TGTGCCAGCACCTCCCCGGGACAGGGGGCGGCGGAGCAGTACTTC. The complete variable domain, with remaining parts taken from reference TRBV28 and TRBJ2-7, reads DVKVTQSSRYLVKRTGEKVFLECVQDMDHENMFWYRQDPGLGLRLIYFSYDVKMKEKGDIPEGYSVSREKKERFSLILESASTNQTSMYLCASTSPGQGAAEQYFGPGTRLTVT.

J is TRBJ2-2 and V is TRBV4-3; possibly TRBD1 for D (5 bases). Germline lookup yields CDR1 LGHNA and CDR2 YSLEER. This CDR3 region has 16 residues. V shed 0 bases and J shed 3 bases, with 11 bases lying between them. Written as DNA, the CDR3 is TGCGCCAGCAGCCAAGAACGACAGACTTACACCGGGGAGCTGTTTTTT. Translation: CASSQERQTYTGELFF.

V gene TRBV24-1 combines with J gene TRBJ2-7; D is unclear. Germline loops: CDR1 KGHDR, CDR2 SFDVKD. Trimming cost V 2 bases and J 3 bases, with 16 bases left between them. The CDR3 consists of 16 residues. CDR3 region: CATSDSKARSLYEQYF. The CDR3 coding sequence is TGTGCCACCAGTGATTCGAAGGCTCGGTCCCTCTACGAGCAGTACTTC.

Only one count was recorded for this clone. This chain uses TRBV12-3 or TRBV12-4 with TRBJ1-2; 10 bases align to TRBD1. The J segment lost 6 bases and the V segment lost 4 bases, leaving 2 bases of the junction unmatched. There are 13 residues in the CDR3. The CDR3 coding sequence is TGTGCCAGCAGTTCCGGGACAGGGGATGGCTACACCTTC. Translated: CASSSGTGDGYTF.

This clone has just a few counts. The chain joins TRBV9 to TRBJ2-1, with D perhaps assigned TRBD1 or TRBD2 (5 bases each). Trimming took 0 bases from V and 3 from J, leaving 10 bases between them. The CDR3 spans 15 residues. Germline lookup yields CDR1 SGDLS and CDR2 YYNGEE. CDR3 DNA sequence: TGTGCCAGCAGCGTAGAAAGGGACGTCTACAATGAGCAGTTCTTC. It specifies CASSVERDVYNEQFF.

The J gene is TRBJ1-2, the V gene TRBV19, with TRBD1 identical over 7 bases. V lost 3 bases, J lost 4 bases, and 14 bases stayed unmatched. There are 17 residues in the CDR3. Germline-derived CDR1 and CDR2 are LNHDA and SQIVND (reference sequence). CDR3 sequence: CASSIPRPNRGGYGYTF. The CDR3 nucleotides read TGTGCCAGTAGTATCCCGCGACCTAACAGGGGAGGCTATGGCTACACCTTC.

This clone was counted only a few times. The rearrangement uses TRBV18 and TRBJ2-7; possibly TRBD2 for D (6 bases). Trimming left V 3 bases short and J 0 bases short, with 12 bases between. Germline CDR1 is KGHSH and CDR2 is LQKENI. There are 15 residues in the CDR3. The CDR3: CASSPREASSYEQYF. The DNA of the CDR3 is TGTGCCAGCTCACCGAGGGAGGCTAGCTCCTACGAGCAGTACTTC. The full variable domain, in which reference TRBV18 and TRBJ2-7 provide the parts outside the CDR3, is NAGVMQNPRHLVRRRGQEARLRCSPMKGHSHVYWYRQLPEEGLKFMVYLQKENIIDESGMPKERFSAEFPKEGPSILRIQQVVRGDSAAYFCASSPREASSYEQYFGPGTRLTVT.

The chain joins TRBV3-1 (or the pseudogene TRBV3-2) to TRBJ2-1; 12 bases map to TRBD2. CDR3 length equals 17 residues. With V trimmed by 4 bases and J by 5 bases, 9 bases remained unmatched. Germline-derived CDR1 and CDR2 are LGHDT and YNNKEL (reference sequence). This chain's CDR3 is CASSPRWGLAGDNEQFF. The CDR3 DNA reads TGTGCCAGCAGCCCCCGTTGGGGACTAGCGGGCGACAATGAGCAGTTCTTC.

V and J are TRBV7-2 and TRBJ2-1, with 10 bases lining up with TRBD2. Per the germline V gene, CDR1 is SGHTA and CDR2 is FQGNSA. The CDR3 covers 15 residues. The J segment lost 2 bases and the V segment lost 3 bases, leaving 1 base of the junction unmatched. The CDR3 region has the DNA TGTGCCAGCAGCTTGACTAGCGGGCCCTACAATGAGCAGTTCTTC. Translated: CASSLTSGPYNEQFF.

This clone appeared once. The chain is built from TRBV13 and TRBJ2-1; 12 bases agree with TRBD2. The length of the CDR3 is 17 residues. The J segment lost 0 bases and the V segment lost 0 bases, leaving 0 bases of the junction unmatched. Germline-derived CDR1 and CDR2 are PRHDT and FYEKMQ (reference sequence). As DNA, the CDR3 is TGTGCCAGCAGCTTAGGGACTAGCGGGAGCTCCTACAATGAGCAGTTCTTC. It specifies CASSLGTSGSSYNEQFF. The full variable domain, rest sourced from reference TRBV13 and TRBJ2-1, is AAGVIQSPRHLIKEKRETATLKCYPIPRHDTVYWYQQGPGQDPQFLISFYEKMQSDKGSIPDRFSAQQFSDYHSELNMSSLELGDSALYFCASSLGTSGSSYNEQFFGPGTRLTVL.

The chain is built from TRBV28 and TRBJ2-2; tentatively, D is TRBD2 (6 bases). The CDR3 runs 19 residues. Germline CDR1 reads MDHEN; CDR2 reads SYDVKM. The V gene lost 7 bases and the J gene lost 5 bases, with 29 bases spanning the gap. The CDR3 reads CASTLFGGDPGARTGELFF. Written as DNA, the CDR3 is TGTGCCAGCACCCTCTTTGGTGGGGATCCGGGAGCGCGGACCGGGGAGCTGTTTTTT.

In DNA, the CDR3 is TGTGCCAGCAGTTACGGTGGGACTAGCACCGGGGAGCTGTTTTTT. Its translation: CASSYGGTSTGELFF. V usage is TRBV6-2 or TRBV6-3 and J usage is TRBJ2-2; 8 bases match TRBD2. Trimming at V came to 2 bases and at J to 4 bases, leaving 3 bases not matched to a gene. Germline-derived CDR1 and CDR2 are MNHEY and SVGEGT. The CDR3 is made up of 15 amino acids.

DNA for the CDR3: TGTGCCAGCAGCTCCCCGGTGTCCAGTAATGAAAAACTGTTTTTT. Residues: CASSSPVSSNEKLFF. J is TRBJ1-4 and V is TRBV7-8; D gene ambiguous. The V and J ends lost 4 bases and 4 bases respectively, with 13 bases between them. The germline V gene has CDR1 SGHVS and CDR2 FQNEAQ. The CDR3 loop spans 15 amino acids.

This clone was recorded a few times. The chain couples TRBV18 to TRBJ2-5; no reliable D call. Trimming pared 2 bases from V and 3 bases from J, leaving 4 bases between. In germline, CDR1 is KGHSH, CDR2 LQKENI. This CDR3 comprises 12 residues. This chain's CDR3 is CASSPDEETQYF. In DNA form, the CDR3 reads TGTGCCAGCTCACCAGATGAAGAGACCCAGTACTTC. Complete variable domain (other parts from reference TRBV18 and TRBJ2-5): NAGVMQNPRHLVRRRGQEARLRCSPMKGHSHVYWYRQLPEEGLKFMVYLQKENIIDESGMPKERFSAEFPKEGPSILRIQQVVRGDSAAYFCASSPDEETQYFGPGTRLLVL.

CDR3: CASSLREAKHYEQYF. CDR3 in DNA: TGTGCCAGTAGCCTCCGGGAGGCCAAACATTACGAGCAGTACTTC. The chain combines TRBV19 with TRBJ2-7; 7 nucleotides align to TRBD2. Germline CDR1 and CDR2: LNHDA and SQIVND (reference sequence). The length of the CDR3 is 15 residues. V shed 6 bases and J 4 bases; nucleotides not matched to a gene: 12.

This clone was counted a few times. This chain uses TRBV12-3 or TRBV12-4 with TRBJ1-6; TRBD1 might be the D (5 bases). The CDR3 sequence is 13 residues long. The ends were cut back, 2 bases at V and 8 bases at J, with 7 bases in the middle. As DNA, the CDR3 is TGTGCCAGCAGTTTAATGGGGGATTCACCCCTCCACTTT. Translating gives CASSLMGDSPLHF.

This clone was seen a handful of times. The chain links TRBV7-6 to TRBJ2-7; D might be TRBD1 or TRBD2, each matching 5 bases. Trimming took 5 bases from V and 0 from J, leaving 14 bases between them. CDR3 length: 15 residues. Germline-derived CDR1 and CDR2 are SGHVS and FNYEAQ. The CDR3 DNA reads as TGTGCCAGCAGCGTCGGGGACGGTAACTCCTACGAGCAGTACTTC. Residues: CASSVGDGNSYEQYF.

The chain is built from TRBV9 and TRBJ2-3; D ambiguous. The CDR3 extends over 15 amino acids. Germline assignment: CDR1 SGDLS and CDR2 YYNGEE. The V gene lost 2 bases and the J gene lost 0 bases, with 10 bases spanning the gap. The CDR3 spells CASSVRPSSTDTQYF. The CDR3 DNA reads TGTGCCAGCAGCGTCAGGCCATCTAGCACAGATACGCAGTATTTT. Based on the CDR3 plus reference TRBV9 and TRBJ2-3, the full variable domain is DSGVTQTPKHLITATGQRVTLRCSPRSGDLSVYWYQQSLDQGLQFLIQYYNGEERAKGNILERFSAQQFPDLHSELNLSSLELGDSALYFCASSVRPSSTDTQYFGPGTRLTVL.

The chain has TRBV25-1 and TRBJ2-7, with D tentatively TRBD2 (5 bases). Trimming removed 3 bases at V and 7 bases at J, with 7 bases between. The CDR3 sequence is 11 residues long. The germline gives CDR1 MGHDK, CDR2 SYGVNS. CDR3 DNA: TGTGCCAGCAGTGACGGGATTGAGCAGTACTTC. As protein: CASSDGIEQYF.

The J gene is TRBJ2-5, the V gene TRBV7-2; D uncertain. Germline CDR1 reads SGHTA; CDR2 reads FQGNSA. V was pared by 1 base and J by 3 bases, with 9 bases between. The CDR3 is 14 amino acids. In DNA, the CDR3 is TGTGCCAGCAGCTTAGTTTGGAGCGAAGAGACCCAGTACTTC. Its translation: CASSLVWSEETQYF.